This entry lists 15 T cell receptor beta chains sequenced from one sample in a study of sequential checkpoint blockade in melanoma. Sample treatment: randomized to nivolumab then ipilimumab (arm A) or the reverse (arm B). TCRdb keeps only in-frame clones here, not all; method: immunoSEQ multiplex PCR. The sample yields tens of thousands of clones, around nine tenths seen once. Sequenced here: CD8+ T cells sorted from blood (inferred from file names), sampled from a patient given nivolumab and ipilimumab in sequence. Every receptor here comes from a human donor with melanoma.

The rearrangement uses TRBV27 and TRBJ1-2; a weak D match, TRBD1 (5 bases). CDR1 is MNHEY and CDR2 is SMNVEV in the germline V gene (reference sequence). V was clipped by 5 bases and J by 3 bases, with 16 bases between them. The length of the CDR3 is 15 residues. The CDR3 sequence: CASSPVGGGYYGYTF. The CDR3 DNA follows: TGTGCCAGCAGTCCCGTGGGGGGGGGATACTATGGCTACACCTTC.

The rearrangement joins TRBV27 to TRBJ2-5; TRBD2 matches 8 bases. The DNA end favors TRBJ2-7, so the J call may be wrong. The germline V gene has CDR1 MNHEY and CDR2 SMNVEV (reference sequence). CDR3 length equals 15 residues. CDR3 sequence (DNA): TGTGCCAGCAGTGGGATAGCGGGGCCCTCCTACGAGCAGTACTTC. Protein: CASSGIAGPSYEQYF.

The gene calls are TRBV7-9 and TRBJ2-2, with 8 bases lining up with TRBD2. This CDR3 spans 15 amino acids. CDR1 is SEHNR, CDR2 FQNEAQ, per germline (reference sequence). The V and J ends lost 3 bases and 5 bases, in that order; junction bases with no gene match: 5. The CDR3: CASSFRAGVTGELFF. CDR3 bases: TGTGCCAGCAGCTTCCGAGCGGGAGTTACCGGGGAGCTGTTTTTT.

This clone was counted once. The CDR3 bases are TGTGCCACCGAGGTAGGCACTGAAGCTTTCTTT. Residues: CATEVGTEAFF. This chain joins TRBV2 and TRBJ1-1; D gene uncertain. The V end was cut by 10 bases, the J end by 4 bases, with 10 bases between. Germline-derived CDR1 and CDR2 are SNHLY and FYNNEI. The CDR3 totals 11 residues.

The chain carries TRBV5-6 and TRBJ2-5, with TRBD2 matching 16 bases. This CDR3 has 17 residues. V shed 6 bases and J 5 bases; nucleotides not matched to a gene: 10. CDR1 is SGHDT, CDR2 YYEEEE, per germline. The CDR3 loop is CASNRGLAGGLGETQYF. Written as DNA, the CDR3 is TGTGCCAGCAATCGGGGACTAGCGGGGGGGCTTGGGGAGACCCAGTACTTC.

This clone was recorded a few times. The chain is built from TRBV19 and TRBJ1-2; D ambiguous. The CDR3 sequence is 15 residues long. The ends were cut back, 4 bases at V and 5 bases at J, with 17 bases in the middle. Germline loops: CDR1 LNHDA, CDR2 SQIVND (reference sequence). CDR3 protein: CASSSSITLVYGYTF. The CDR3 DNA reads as TGTGCCAGTAGTAGTTCTATCACCCTGGTTTATGGCTACACCTTC.

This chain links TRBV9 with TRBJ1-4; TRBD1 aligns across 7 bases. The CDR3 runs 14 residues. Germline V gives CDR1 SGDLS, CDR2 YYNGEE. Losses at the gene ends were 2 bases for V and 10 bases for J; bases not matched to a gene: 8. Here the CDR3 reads CASSVRGGDRKLFF. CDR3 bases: TGTGCCAGCAGCGTCAGGGGTGGGGACAGAAAACTGTTTTTT.

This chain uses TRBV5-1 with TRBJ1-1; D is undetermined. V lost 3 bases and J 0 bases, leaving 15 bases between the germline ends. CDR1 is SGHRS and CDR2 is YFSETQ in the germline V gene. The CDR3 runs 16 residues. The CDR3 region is CASSSRGIKVNTEAFF. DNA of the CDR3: TGCGCCAGCAGCTCCCGAGGTATAAAGGTGAACACTGAAGCTTTCTTT.

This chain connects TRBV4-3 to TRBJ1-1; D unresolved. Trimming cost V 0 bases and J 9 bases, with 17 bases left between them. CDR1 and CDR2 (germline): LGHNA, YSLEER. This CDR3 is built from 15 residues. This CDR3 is CASSQEGRDSTQAFF. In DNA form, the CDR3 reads TGCGCCAGCAGCCAAGAAGGGAGGGATAGTACCCAAGCTTTCTTT.

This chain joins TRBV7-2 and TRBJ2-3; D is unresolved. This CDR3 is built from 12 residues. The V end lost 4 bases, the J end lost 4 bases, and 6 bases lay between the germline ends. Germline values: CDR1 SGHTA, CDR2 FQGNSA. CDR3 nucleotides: TGTGCCAGCAGCTCCCGAGCAGATACGCAGTATTTT. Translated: CASSSRADTQYF.

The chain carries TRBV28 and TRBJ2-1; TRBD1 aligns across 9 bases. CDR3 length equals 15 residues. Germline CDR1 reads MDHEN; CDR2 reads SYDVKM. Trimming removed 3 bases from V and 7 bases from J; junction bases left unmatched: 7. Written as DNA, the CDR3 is TGTGCCAGCAGTTTCTCACAGGGGGCGCGGAATGAGCAGTTCTTC. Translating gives CASSFSQGARNEQFF.

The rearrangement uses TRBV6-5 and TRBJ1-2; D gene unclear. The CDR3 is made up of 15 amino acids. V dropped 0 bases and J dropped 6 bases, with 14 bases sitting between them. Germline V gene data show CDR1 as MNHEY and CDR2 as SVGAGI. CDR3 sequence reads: CASSYSRTSGHGYTF. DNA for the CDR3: TGTGCCAGCAGTTACTCTCGAACCAGCGGGCATGGCTACACCTTC.

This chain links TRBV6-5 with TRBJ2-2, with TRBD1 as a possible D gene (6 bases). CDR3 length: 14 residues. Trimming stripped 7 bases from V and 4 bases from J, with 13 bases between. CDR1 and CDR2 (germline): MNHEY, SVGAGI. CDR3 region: CASKTGPGTGELFF. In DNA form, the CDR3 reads TGTGCCAGCAAAACAGGGCCGGGCACCGGGGAGCTGTTTTTT.

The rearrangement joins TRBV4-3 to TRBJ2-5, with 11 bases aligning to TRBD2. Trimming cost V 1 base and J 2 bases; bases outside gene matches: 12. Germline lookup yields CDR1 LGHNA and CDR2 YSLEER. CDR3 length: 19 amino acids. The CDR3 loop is CASSQGLAGGFGRQETQYF. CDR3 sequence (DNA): TGCGCCAGCAGCCAAGGCCTAGCGGGAGGCTTCGGGAGGCAAGAGACCCAGTACTTC.

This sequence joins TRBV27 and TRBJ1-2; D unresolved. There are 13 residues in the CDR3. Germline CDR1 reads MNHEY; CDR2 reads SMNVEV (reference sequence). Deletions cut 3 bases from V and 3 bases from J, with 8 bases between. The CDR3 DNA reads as TGTGCCAGCAGTTTGCGGGGTTACTATGGCTACACCTTC. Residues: CASSLRGYYGYTF.